The 17 T cell receptor beta chains in this list originate from one sample, sequenced in a study of somatic mutations in cytotoxic T cells in rheumatoid arthritis (dated by TCRdb to the late 2010s). The library came from the immunoSEQ multiplex PCR assay. TCRdb re-hosts the immuneACCESS table, in-frame sequences only. Its copies lack some clones; in the studies checked, an unresolved V gene accounts for under half of them, and the cause for the rest is not known. Within this sample are about 5,500 clones, with 82% of them counted one time only. The ten largest clones add up to about 50% of the sample. Sequencing used CD8+ T cells sorted from blood. These receptors were collected from a woman between 45 and 60 years old with rheumatoid arthritis.

The rearrangement links TRBV29-1 to TRBJ1-1; the D is unclear. The CDR3 contains 12 residues. The germline V and J ends were trimmed by 3 bases and 5 bases, with 10 bases remaining between them. Germline V gives CDR1 SQVTM, CDR2 ANQGSEA. CDR3 sequence (DNA): TGCAGCGTTGATGATGAGAGAACTGAAGCTTTCTTT. This codes for CSVDDERTEAFF.

The CDR3 coding sequence is TGTGCCAGCAGCGCGGCCGGGACAGGGCCTCGCACAGATACGCAGTATTTT. It encodes CASSAAGTGPRTDTQYF. This chain joins TRBV5-4 and TRBJ2-3, with TRBD1 matching 9 bases. J was trimmed by 1 base and V by 4 bases; bases with no gene match: 10. This CDR3 region has 17 residues. The germline V gene has CDR1 SGHNT and CDR2 YYREEE (reference sequence). Supplemented by reference TRBV5-4 and TRBJ2-3, the full variable domain reads ETGVTQSPTHLIKTRGQQVTLRCSSQSGHNTVSWYQQALGQGPQFIFQYYREEENGRGNFPPRFSGLQFPNYSSELNVNALELDDSALYLCASSAAGTGPRTDTQYFGPGTRLTVL.

The J gene is TRBJ2-3, the V gene TRBV4-1, with D hard to call. Germline V gives CDR1 MGHRA, CDR2 YSYEKL. The ends were cut back, 5 bases at V and 2 bases at J, with 11 bases in the middle. This CDR3 is built from 14 residues. The CDR3 sequence: CASSMGPNTDTQYF. The CDR3 DNA reads TGCGCCAGCAGCATGGGCCCAAACACAGATACGCAGTATTTT.

This sequence joins TRBV27 and TRBJ1-2; 7 bases map to TRBD1. The CDR3 covers 17 residues. Trimming removed 3 bases from V and 1 base from J; junction bases left unmatched: 11. CDR1 is MNHEY and CDR2 is SMNVEV in the germline V gene (reference sequence). DNA of the CDR3: TGTGCCAGCAGTTTGCTCGCCGGGACAGCCATTAACTATGGCTACACCTTC. This encodes CASSLLAGTAINYGYTF.

This chain connects TRBV7-9 to TRBJ2-2; D may be TRBD2 (7 bases). The length of the CDR3 is 13 residues. Trimming left V 11 bases short and J 6 bases short, with 16 bases between. Germline V lookup: CDR1 SEHNR, CDR2 FQNEAQ (reference sequence). The CDR3 region has the DNA TGTGCCTCCTTGAAGGGGGGGGCCGGGGAGCTGTTTTTT. This gives the protein CASLKGGAGELFF.

This clone qualifies as large. J is TRBJ2-7 and V is TRBV6-5, with 7 bases aligning to TRBD2. V lost 7 bases and J lost 5; bases outside the gene matches: 14. Germline lookup yields CDR1 MNHEY and CDR2 SVGAGI. The CDR3 spans 15 residues. The CDR3 is CASKQGLAGANEQYF. CDR3 DNA sequence: TGTGCCAGCAAGCAGGGTCTGGCGGGAGCTAACGAGCAGTACTTC.

This chain links TRBV27 with TRBJ2-7, with D uncertain. CDR3 length: 13 amino acids. V was trimmed by 4 bases and J by 3 bases, leaving 10 bases between them. CDR1 is MNHEY and CDR2 is SMNVEV in the germline V gene (reference sequence). CDR3 loop: CASSSRKDYEQYF. DNA for the CDR3: TGTGCCAGCAGTTCCAGAAAAGACTACGAGCAGTACTTC.

This clone was observed once. The CDR3 nucleotides read TGTGCCAGCAGCTTAGGCCCACAGGGGTTGGATGGCTACACCTTC. This gives the protein CASSLGPQGLDGYTF. The chain recombines TRBV7-6 with TRBJ1-2; 7 bases match TRBD1. The CDR3 is 15 amino acids. The V segment lost 1 base and the J segment 6 bases; nucleotides outside the gene matches: 8. CDR1 and CDR2 (germline): SGHVS, FNYEAQ.

This clone was seen a handful of times. The gene calls are TRBV5-6 and TRBJ2-7; D might be TRBD1 (6 bases). The CDR3 has 13 residues. The V end was cut by 4 bases, the J end by 7 bases, with 15 bases between. Germline loops: CDR1 SGHDT, CDR2 YYEEEE. CDR3 residues: CASSSLQGREQYF. The CDR3 DNA is TGTGCCAGCAGCAGTCTACAGGGACGGGAGCAGTACTTC. Full variable domain (remainder filled in from reference TRBV5-6 and TRBJ2-7): DAGVTQSPTHLIKTRGQQVTLRCSPKSGHDTVSWYQQALGQGPQFIFQYYEEEERQRGNFPDRFSGHQFPNYSSELNVNALLLGDSALYLCASSSLQGREQYFGPGTRLTVT.

J is TRBJ1-2 and V is TRBV2; D gene uncertain. Trimming removed 6 bases from V and 6 bases from J, with 17 bases in between. The germline gives CDR1 SNHLY, CDR2 FYNNEI. The CDR3 loop spans 14 amino acids. For the CDR3, the DNA is TGTGCCAGCAGCGGGATCTCCTCAGCGGATGGCTACACCTTC. Its protein is CASSGISSADGYTF.

The chain has TRBV27 and TRBJ2-5, with D perhaps TRBD1 (5 bases). The J call may be in error: the DNA end matches TRBJ2-7 better. Germline values: CDR1 MNHEY, CDR2 SMNVEV (reference sequence). This CDR3 is built from 15 residues. CDR3 residues: CASSEAMTDSYEQYF. CDR3 DNA sequence: TGTGCCAGCAGTGAGGCGATGACAGACTCCTACGAGCAGTACTTC.

V gene TRBV10-2 combines with J gene TRBJ2-3; D uncertain. The CDR3 is 12 amino acids. The V gene lost 5 bases and the J gene lost 3 bases, with 6 bases spanning the gap. Germline V gives CDR1 WSHSY, CDR2 SAAADI. The CDR3 DNA follows: TGCGCCAGCAGTCTCGTTACAGATACGCAGTATTTT. This translates into CASSLVTDTQYF.

This rearrangement joins TRBV5-5 to TRBJ2-7; 8 bases are shared with TRBD1. The CDR3 contains 15 residues. The junction had 13 bases not matched to a gene; V was cut back by 5 bases and J by 6 bases. Germline V gene sequence: CDR1 SGHKS, CDR2 YYEKEE (reference sequence). The CDR3 protein is CASRAADREIPEQYF. The CDR3 DNA reads TGTGCCAGCAGGGCTGCGGACAGGGAAATCCCCGAGCAGTACTTC.

The V gene is TRBV11-2, the J gene TRBJ2-7; D possibly corresponds to TRBD1 (5 bases). Per germline, CDR1 SGHAT and CDR2 FQNNGV. The V gene lost 1 base and the J gene lost 3 bases, with 19 bases spanning the gap. The CDR3 extends over 17 amino acids. CDR3 amino acids: CASSLVGHGIVSYEQYF. The CDR3 DNA sequence: TGTGCCAGCAGCTTAGTTGGACACGGAATTGTTAGCTACGAGCAGTACTTC.

This clone was detected only once. The chain uses TRBV4-1 and TRBJ2-3, with D maybe TRBD2 (6 bases). The V gene's germline CDR1 is MGHRA and CDR2 YSYEKL. Trimming cost V 4 bases and J 3 bases, with 17 bases left between them. The CDR3 sequence is 16 residues long. The CDR3, as DNA: TGCGCCAGCAGCCTCCCGTCCGGGAGTTTAACAGATACGCAGTATTTT. As protein: CASSLPSGSLTDTQYF.

The chain joins TRBV7-9 to TRBJ2-1, with D unclear. The CDR3 has 13 amino acids. Germline V gives CDR1 SEHNR, CDR2 FQNEAQ (reference sequence). V dropped 7 bases and J dropped 2 bases, with 9 bases sitting between them. DNA for the CDR3: TGTGCCAGCACCATAGAAACCTACAATGAGCAGTTCTTC. Translating gives CASTIETYNEQFF. The full variable domain, with the rest looked up from reference TRBV7-9 and TRBJ2-1, is DTGVSQNPRHKITKRGQNVTFRCDPISEHNRLYWYRQTLGQGPEFLTYFQNEAQLEKSRLLSDRFSAERPKGSFSTLEIQRTEQGDSAMYLCASTIETYNEQFFGPGTRLTVL.

The chain uses TRBV15 and TRBJ1-1; weak D call: TRBD1 (5 bases). This CDR3 is built from 14 residues. From germline, CDR1 is LNHNV and CDR2 YYDKDF (reference sequence). V dropped 0 bases and J dropped 1 base, with 6 bases sitting between them. In DNA, the CDR3 is TGTGCCACCAGCAGAGACACAGGGAACACTGAAGCTTTCTTT. Protein product: CATSRDTGNTEAFF.